The 25 T cell receptor beta chains in this list originate from one sample, sequenced in a study of shared clonotypes between healthy human individuals. Clones were read by immunoSEQ multiplex PCR, and TCRdb kept only the in-frame ones, dropping some. The sample consists of about a million clones, around 76% of them appearing once. The sample taken for sequencing was memory CD4+ T cells sorted from blood. Sample subset: CD45RA-negative fraction. These receptors all stem from a man younger than 35 in good health.

The chain has TRBV19 and TRBJ2-2, with D perhaps matching TRBD1 (6 bases). The CDR3 has 15 amino acids. In germline, CDR1 is LNHDA, CDR2 SQIVND (reference sequence). Trimming took off 1 base at V and 1 base at J, with 7 bases between the two ends. In DNA, the CDR3 is TGTGCCAGTAGTATAGGGACAGTGAACACCGGGGAGCTGTTTTTT. It encodes CASSIGTVNTGELFF.

V gene TRBV27 combines with J gene TRBJ2-7, with unresolved D. Trimming stripped 5 bases from V and 3 bases from J, with 14 bases between. The germline V gene has CDR1 MNHEY and CDR2 SMNVEV (reference sequence). The CDR3 is 14 residues long. The CDR3 sequence: CASSMRSKGYEQYF. DNA of the CDR3: TGTGCCAGCAGTATGCGGTCTAAGGGCTACGAGCAGTACTTC.

This clone was observed many times. The same CDR3 is also encoded by other DNA sequences in this sample. This chain links TRBV5-1 with TRBJ2-3, with D maybe TRBD1 (6 bases). V lost 1 base and J 2 bases, leaving 17 bases between the germline ends. The CDR3 loop spans 17 amino acids. Germline V gene data show CDR1 as SGHRS and CDR2 as YFSETQ. The CDR3 nucleotides read TGCGCCAGCAGCTTGCGTCAGGGGCAGGGGATCACAGATACGCAGTATTTT. Its translation is CASSLRQGQGITDTQYF.

As regards this clone: The same CDR3 can be traced to other DNA sequences in this sample. The gene calls are TRBV30 and TRBJ2-7; D gene unclear. CDR3 length equals 11 residues. Trimming pared 3 bases from V and 4 bases from J, leaving 7 bases between. The germline V gene encodes CDR1 GTSNPN and CDR2 SVGIG (reference sequence). The CDR3 protein is CAWSGEYEQYF. The CDR3, as DNA: TGTGCCTGGAGCGGCGAGTACGAGCAGTACTTC.

On this clone itself: This CDR3 is also generated by other DNA sequences in the sample. J is TRBJ2-3 and V is TRBV4-3; D gene unclear. V lost 0 bases and J lost 1, with 5 bases in between. The CDR3 covers 14 residues. Germline V gene sequence: CDR1 LGHNA, CDR2 YSLEER. The CDR3 nucleotides read TGCGCCAGCAGCCAAGAAAGGGGCACAGATACGCAGTATTTT. Protein sequence: CASSQERGTDTQYF.

The genes are TRBV14 and TRBJ1-6, with 11 bases identical to TRBD1. Germline CDR1 reads SGHDN; CDR2 reads FVKESK. The CDR3 sequence is 15 residues long. V gave up 3 bases and J gave up 10 bases; unmatched junction bases: 5. The CDR3 DNA reads as TGTGCCAGCAGCCAGGCCGGGACAGGGGGATCACCCCTCCACTTT. It codes for CASSQAGTGGSPLHF.

DNA of the CDR3: TGTGCCAGCGAGCCCCGAGGCTCCTATAATTCACCCCTCCACTTT. It translates to CASEPRGSYNSPLHF. The rearrangement joins TRBV7-9 to TRBJ1-6; D remains ambiguous. The CDR3 covers 15 residues. CDR1 and CDR2 from the germline V gene are SEHNR and FQNEAQ (reference sequence). Trimming pared 8 bases from V and 0 bases from J, leaving 11 bases between.

The chain uses TRBV5-6 and TRBJ2-2; maybe TRBD1 (5 bases). The CDR3 covers 12 residues. The V and J ends lost 5 bases and 8 bases respectively, with 10 bases between them. CDR1 and CDR2 from the germline V gene are SGHDT and YYEEEE. The CDR3 bases are TGTGCCAGCAGAAGGGGTTGGGGGGAGCTGTTTTTT. It codes for CASRRGWGELFF.

This clone was observed a handful of times. Other nucleotide sequences in the sample specify the same CDR3. This chain joins TRBV30 and TRBJ2-5; a possible D gene is TRBD2 (6 bases). The J call is uncertain, as TRBJ2-7 better fits the DNA end. The CDR3 runs 15 residues. Germline loops: CDR1 GTSNPN, CDR2 SVGIG (reference sequence). The CDR3 DNA reads TGTGCCTGGAGTGGCCCCTCGGGACTTTCCTACGAGCAGTACTTC. Its protein product is CAWSGPSGLSYEQYF.

The chain joins TRBV28 to TRBJ2-3; 9 positions agree with TRBD2. Per the germline V gene, CDR1 is MDHEN and CDR2 is SYDVKM. Trimming took 5 bases from V and 1 from J; bases not matched to a gene: 4. The CDR3 is 15 amino acids. The CDR3 loop reads CASSPASGGTDTQYF. In nucleotides, the CDR3 is TGTGCCAGCAGTCCTGCTAGCGGGGGCACAGATACGCAGTATTTT.

The chain couples TRBV15 to TRBJ2-3, with 9 positions matching TRBD1. CDR3 length equals 17 residues. Germline assignment: CDR1 LNHNV and CDR2 YYDKDF (reference sequence). The V gene end was trimmed by 3 bases and the J gene end by 3 bases; junction bases not matched to a gene: 10. The CDR3, as DNA: TGTGCCACCAGCAGTGGAGTACAGGGGGCTCTTACAGATACGCAGTATTTT. This encodes CATSSGVQGALTDTQYF.

The chain links TRBV7-8 to TRBJ2-2; D gene unclear. CDR1 and CDR2 from the germline V gene are SGHVS and FQNEAQ. CDR3 length equals 15 residues. Trimming took off 1 base at V and 0 bases at J, with 6 bases between the two ends. Here the CDR3 DNA reads TGTGCCAGCAGCTTAGGTGGGCCGAACACCGGGGAGCTGTTTTTT. Translating it yields CASSLGGPNTGELFF. The whole variable domain, filled in from reference TRBV7-8 and TRBJ2-2, reads GAGVSQSPRYKVAKRGQDVALRCDPISGHVSLFWYQQALGQGPEFLTYFQNEAQLDKSGLPSDRFFAERPEGSVSTLKIQRTQQEDSAVYLCASSLGGPNTGELFFGEGSRLTVL.

V is TRBV7-9 and J is TRBJ2-2; no reliable D call. In germline, CDR1 is SEHNR, CDR2 FQNEAQ (reference sequence). There are 18 residues in the CDR3. The V gene lost 2 bases and the J gene lost 0 bases, with 16 bases spanning the gap. CDR3 region: CASSLLVVRLSNTGELFF. CDR3 sequence (DNA): TGTGCCAGCAGCTTATTGGTCGTCAGGCTATCGAACACCGGGGAGCTGTTTTTT. Complete variable domain (other parts from reference TRBV7-9 and TRBJ2-2): DTGVSQNPRHKITKRGQNVTFRCDPISEHNRLYWYRQTLGQGPEFLTYFQNEAQLEKSRLLSDRFSAERPKGSFSTLEIQRTEQGDSAMYLCASSLLVVRLSNTGELFFGEGSRLTVL.

The chain recombines TRBV19 with TRBJ2-5; TRBD1 matches 9 bases. The junction had 5 bases not matched to a gene; V was cut back by 6 bases and J by 0 bases. The CDR3 has 15 amino acids. Germline V lookup: CDR1 LNHDA, CDR2 SQIVND (reference sequence). The CDR3 loop is CASSGTGLYQETQYF. DNA of the CDR3: TGTGCCAGTAGCGGGACAGGGCTGTACCAAGAGACCCAGTACTTC.

The V gene is TRBV28, the J gene TRBJ1-5; D is uncertain. The CDR3 covers 13 residues. Germline V gene sequence: CDR1 MDHEN, CDR2 SYDVKM. Between the trimmed V and J ends, which lost 10 bases and 6 bases, there was a span of 16 bases. CDR3 bases: TGTGCCATCACGATGGGAGTCGGTCAGCCCCAGCATTTT. Protein: CAITMGVGQPQHF.

This chain connects TRBV19 to TRBJ1-6; tentatively, D is TRBD1 (6 bases). The CDR3 is 16 residues long. Trimming removed 5 bases from V and 4 bases from J, with 15 bases in between. The V gene's germline CDR1 is LNHDA and CDR2 SQIVND (reference sequence). CDR3 loop: CASSLSGTPYNSPLHF. The CDR3 bases are TGTGCCAGTAGTCTCTCCGGGACACCATATAATTCACCCCTCCACTTT.

The J gene is TRBJ2-7, the V gene TRBV10-2; possibly TRBD2 for D (5 bases). The CDR3 contains 12 residues. Trimming removed 5 bases at V and 5 bases at J, with 10 bases between. Germline CDR1 WSHSY, CDR2 SAAADI. CDR3 sequence: CASSRLTDEQYF. The CDR3 bases are TGCGCCAGCAGTAGACTAACCGACGAGCAGTACTTC.

The chain couples TRBV9 to TRBJ2-6; TRBD2 aligns across 9 bases. Germline-derived CDR1 and CDR2 are SGDLS and YYNGEE. The CDR3 has 17 amino acids. V trimming: 1 base; J trimming: 0 bases; junction bases outside the gene matches: 2. The CDR3 region is CASSVYSGSSGANVLTF. As DNA, the CDR3 is TGTGCCAGCAGCGTATATAGCGGGAGCTCTGGGGCCAACGTCCTGACTTTC.

The rearrangement links TRBV19 to TRBJ2-5; D gene unclear. The CDR3 runs 11 residues. The V end lost 5 bases, the J end lost 3 bases, and 4 bases lay between the germline ends. The germline gives CDR1 LNHDA, CDR2 SQIVND (reference sequence). The CDR3 reads CASSQEETQYF. CDR3 DNA: TGTGCCAGTAGTCAAGAAGAGACCCAGTACTTC.

This clone was observed once. This chain joins TRBV30 and TRBJ1-2; D remains unclear. CDR3 size: 12 residues. Germline CDR1 reads GTSNPN; CDR2 reads SVGIG (reference sequence). V was pared by 0 bases and J by 6 bases, with 8 bases between. The CDR3 protein is CAWSVGRNGYTF. DNA of the CDR3: TGTGCCTGGAGTGTAGGCAGGAATGGCTACACCTTC.

CDR3 sequence: CASSLQGSYEQYF. The CDR3 DNA follows: TGTGCCAGCAGCCTACAGGGATCCTACGAGCAGTACTTC. The rearrangement links TRBV11-2 to TRBJ2-7; D possibly corresponds to TRBD1 (6 bases). Germline CDR1 reads SGHAT; CDR2 reads FQNNGV. CDR3 size: 13 residues. V was clipped by 5 bases and J by 1 base, with 9 bases between them. Complete variable domain (other parts from reference TRBV11-2 and TRBJ2-7): EAGVAQSPRYKIIEKRQSVAFWCNPISGHATLYWYQQILGQGPKLLIQFQNNGVVDDSQLPKDRFSAERLKGVDSTLKIQPAKLEDSAVYLCASSLQGSYEQYFGPGTRLTVT.

The rearrangement joins TRBV6-1 to TRBJ2-2; D is perhaps TRBD1 or TRBD2 (5 bases each). Trimming removed 7 bases at V and 7 bases at J, with 13 bases between. Per germline, CDR1 MNHNS and CDR2 SASEGT. This CDR3 region has 13 residues. The CDR3 is CASTRRDHGELFF. CDR3 bases: TGTGCCAGCACAAGACGGGACCACGGGGAGCTGTTTTTT.

There are a few counts of this clone. The chain couples TRBV27 to TRBJ1-3; a weak D match, TRBD1 (5 bases). The CDR3 is made up of 16 amino acids. The germline V gene has CDR1 MNHEY and CDR2 SMNVEV (reference sequence). Trimming cost V 5 bases and J 0 bases, with 14 bases left between them. The chain's CDR3 is CASSARAPYSGNTIYF. CDR3 DNA: TGTGCCAGCAGTGCCAGGGCCCCCTACTCTGGAAACACCATATATTTT.

At least ten counts were recorded for this clone. The J gene is TRBJ1-1, the V gene TRBV6-6; a weak D match, TRBD1 (6 bases). This CDR3 spans 14 amino acids. The ends were cut back, 6 bases at V and 1 base at J, with 12 bases in the middle. The V gene's germline CDR1 is MNHNY and CDR2 SVGAGI (reference sequence). The DNA of the CDR3 is TGTGCCAGCAGGGCACCGGGACAGAACACTGAAGCTTTCTTT. Amino acids: CASRAPGQNTEAFF.

This clone appeared a single time. The chain combines TRBV30 with TRBJ2-3, with D perhaps given as TRBD1 or TRBD2 (6 bases each). The germline V and J ends were trimmed by 0 bases and 5 bases, with 12 bases remaining between them. CDR1 is GTSNPN, CDR2 SVGIG, per germline (reference sequence). This CDR3 comprises 14 residues. CDR3 sequence (DNA): TGTGCCTGGAGTGTACAGGGAGGAATAGATACGCAGTATTTT. It translates to CAWSVQGGIDTQYF.